These 13 T cell receptor beta chains came from one sample sequenced in a study of cytomegalovirus exposure and HLA in healthy donors. Primers: 60 Vbeta forward and 13 Jbeta reverse. Sequencing was performed with immunoSEQ multiplex PCR; in TCRdb, only in-frame clones are kept and a portion is missing. The sample has over 90,000 clones. Material for sequencing was PBMCs. The receptors were gathered from a man between 35 and 55 years old in good health and CMV-seronegative.

The genes are TRBV19 and TRBJ1-1; tentative D call: TRBD1 (5 bases). The V and J ends lost 2 bases and 1 base respectively, with 14 bases between them. The germline V gene has CDR1 LNHDA and CDR2 SQIVND (reference sequence). The CDR3 is 16 amino acids. The CDR3 coding sequence is TGTGCCAGTAGTATACCCCGGGGGAACGAGAACACTGAAGCTTTCTTT. Translating it yields CASSIPRGNENTEAFF.

CDR3 residues: CASSPSQGPTNYGYTF. The DNA of the CDR3 is TGTGCCAGCTCACCGTCACAGGGGCCAACTAACTATGGCTACACCTTC. J is TRBJ1-2 and V is TRBV18, with 7 positions matching TRBD1. V lost 3 bases, J lost 0 bases, and 7 bases stayed unmatched. This CDR3 region has 16 residues. The germline V gene has CDR1 KGHSH and CDR2 LQKENI.

The chain recombines TRBV4-2 with TRBJ1-1, with TRBD1 matching over 9 bases. This CDR3 contains 12 residues. After removal of 4 bases from V and 11 bases from J, the junction contained 5 bases not matched to a gene. The germline gives CDR1 LGHNA, CDR2 YNFKEQ. CDR3 sequence reads: CASSRGQGAAFF. The CDR3 DNA reads TGTGCCAGCAGCCGGGGACAGGGAGCGGCTTTCTTT.

The chain combines TRBV6-1 with TRBJ1-4; D is unresolved. The length of the CDR3 is 13 residues. Germline CDR1 is MNHNS and CDR2 is SASEGT. Trimming left V 4 bases short and J 7 bases short, with 10 bases between. The CDR3 nucleotides are TGTGCCAGCAGTGCCTATGGGCGTGAAAAACTGTTTTTT. This gives the protein CASSAYGREKLFF.

The chain is built from TRBV28 and TRBJ2-7; 9 positions agree with TRBD2. V gave up 8 bases and J gave up 4 bases; unmatched junction bases: 9. Germline V gene lookup returns CDR1 MDHEN and CDR2 SYDVKM. The CDR3 runs 14 residues. In nucleotides, the CDR3 is TGTGCCAGCGGAACCTTAGCGGGAGCTTACGAGCAGTACTTC. Translation: CASGTLAGAYEQYF.

V and J are TRBV29-1 and TRBJ2-5; TRBD2 matches 9 bases. CDR3 size: 13 residues. Germline V gene data show CDR1 as SQVTM and CDR2 as ANQGSEA. J lost 4 bases, V lost 3 bases, and 3 bases had no gene match. CDR3 residues: CSVDPTSGETQYF. The CDR3 DNA reads TGCAGCGTTGACCCGACTAGCGGAGAGACCCAGTACTTC.

The rearrangement uses TRBV19 and TRBJ2-2, with a tentative D call TRBD2 (5 bases). Germline V CDR1 and CDR2: LNHDA, SQIVND (reference sequence). V gave up 3 bases and J gave up 7 bases, with 9 bases separating them. This CDR3 has 13 residues. The CDR3 loop is CASSIGGHGELFF. DNA for the CDR3: TGTGCCAGTAGTATTGGAGGCCACGGGGAGCTGTTTTTT.

The V gene is TRBV28, the J gene TRBJ2-1; no clear D. CDR1 and CDR2 from the germline V gene are MDHEN and SYDVKM. CDR3 length: 15 amino acids. V was shortened by 9 bases and J by 1 base, with 16 bases between the two germline ends. In DNA, the CDR3 is TGTGCCAGTCATGATAGATTCCTATCCTACAATGAGCAGTTCTTC. Amino acid sequence: CASHDRFLSYNEQFF.

This chain links TRBV6-4 with TRBJ2-5; D not certain. The length of the CDR3 is 13 residues. From germline, CDR1 is MRHNA and CDR2 SNTAGT. The V gene lost 2 bases and the J gene lost 2 bases, with 6 bases spanning the gap. DNA for the CDR3: TGTGCCAGCAGTGACAGCAAACAAGAGACCCAGTACTTC. Its translation is CASSDSKQETQYF.

This sequence joins TRBV4-3 and TRBJ2-4, with 7 bases aligning to TRBD1. Germline V gene lookup returns CDR1 LGHNA and CDR2 YSLEER. The CDR3 covers 14 residues. V gave up 0 bases and J gave up 6 bases; unmatched junction bases: 2. The CDR3 coding sequence is TGCGCCAGCAGCCAAGAGACAGGGTCAAACATTCAGTACTTC. Translating it yields CASSQETGSNIQYF.

The chain is built from TRBV5-4 and TRBJ2-5; the match to TRBD2 covers 10 bases. In germline, CDR1 is SGHNT, CDR2 YYREEE (reference sequence). The CDR3 has 17 residues. V shed 4 bases and J 5 bases; nucleotides not matched to a gene: 14. The CDR3 nucleotides read TGTGCCAGCAGCCGCTCCTCCACTAGCGGGGTATGGGAGACCCAGTACTTC. Amino acid sequence: CASSRSSTSGVWETQYF.

This rearrangement joins TRBV6-6 to TRBJ2-1; 9 bases line up with TRBD2. This CDR3 is 15 amino acids long. CDR1 is MNHNY and CDR2 is SVGAGI in the germline V gene (reference sequence). V lost 4 bases and J lost 2; bases outside the gene matches: 3. DNA of the CDR3: TGTGCCAGCAGTTTAGCGGGGGAAACCTACAATGAGCAGTTCTTC. This sequence encodes CASSLAGETYNEQFF.

The CDR3 loop is CASSQEAAGEGQPQHF. CDR3 nucleotides: TGTGCCAGCAGCCAAGAAGCGGCAGGGGAGGGCCAGCCCCAGCATTTT. J is TRBJ1-5 and V is TRBV4-2; D perhaps matches TRBD1 (6 bases). The CDR3 has 16 residues. From germline, CDR1 is LGHNA and CDR2 YNFKEQ. V shed 0 bases and J shed 7 bases, with 16 bases lying between them.